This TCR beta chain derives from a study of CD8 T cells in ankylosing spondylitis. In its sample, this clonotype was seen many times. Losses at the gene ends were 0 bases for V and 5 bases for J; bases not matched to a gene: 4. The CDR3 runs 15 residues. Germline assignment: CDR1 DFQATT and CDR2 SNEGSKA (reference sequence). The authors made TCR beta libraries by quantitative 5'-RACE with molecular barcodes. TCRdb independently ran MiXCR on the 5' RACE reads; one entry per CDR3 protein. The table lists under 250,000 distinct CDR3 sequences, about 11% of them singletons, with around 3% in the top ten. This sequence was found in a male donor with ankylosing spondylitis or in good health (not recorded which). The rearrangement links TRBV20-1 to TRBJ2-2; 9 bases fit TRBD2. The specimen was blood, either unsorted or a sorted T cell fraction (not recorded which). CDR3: CSARDAGGNTGELFF. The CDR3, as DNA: TGCAGTGCTAGAGATGCGGGGGGGAATACCGGGGAGCTGTTTTTT.